This T cell receptor (beta chain) is from a study of neurological immune-mediated disorders. Study findings and constraints: Among expanded clones, no CDR3 amino acid sequences were shared across subjects, a pattern suggesting private repertoires in all groups. Patients with HTLV-1-associated myelopathy had the highest level of TCR clonal expansion, whereas patients with multiple sclerosis had the lowest level, falling beneath the level found in healthy controls.

CDR1 and CDR2 (germline): LGHDT, YNNKEL (reference sequence). The CDR3 loop spans 17 amino acids. Trimming removed 5 bases at V and 0 bases at J, with 19 bases between. 5'RACE generated cDNA with 10-nucleotide random UMIs. TCRdb processed the 5' RACE reads anew with MiXCR; each CDR3 protein has one entry. The sample yields 55,000 to 65,000 distinct CDR3 sequences, roughly an eighth seen once. Notes on this clonotype: Its specificity is not known.

Unsorted libraries used 2 million PBMCs kept at -80 degrees C. This clonotype originated in a woman aged 55-75 years with HTLV-1-associated myelopathy (HAM/TSP). Sequenced input: PBMCs. The rearrangement links TRBV3-1 to TRBJ2-5; tentatively, D is TRBD2 (5 bases). The CDR3 loop is CASSSTPDKDYQETQYF. The CDR3 coding sequence is TGTGCCAGCAGCTCCACTCCTGACAAGGACTACCAAGAGACCCAGTACTTC.